A single TCR beta chain is shown here with its context. What it recognizes is unknown. Of the isolated RNA, all was reverse transcribed, and so the sequenced material was expressed TCRB transcripts. Measured with immunoSEQ multiplex PCR; TCRdb has only the in-frame clones, and not every one. Among under 50,000 clones listed, approximately 70% were seen once. These data belong to a study of beta chain features in type 1 diabetes. Study summary: All samples combined gave around 98,000,000 sorted cells for examination. Study-wide findings and caveats: Shortening of TCRB CDR3s, moderate but significant, appeared in all four CD4+ subsets of Type 1 diabetes patients.

The sequencing input was Tregs from blood. This sequence was found in a woman aged 18-35 years with type 1 diabetes.

CDR3 amino acids: CASSGVLAGTSQYF. The CDR3 DNA follows: TGTGCCAGCAGTGGGGTCCTAGCGGGGACGTCGCAGTATTTT. The chain recombines TRBV2 with TRBJ2-3, with 9 bases fitting TRBD2. CDR3 length equals 14 residues. With 4 bases clipped from V and 10 bases from J, the junction kept 9 bases outside the gene matches. CDR1 is SNHLY, CDR2 FYNNEI, per germline.